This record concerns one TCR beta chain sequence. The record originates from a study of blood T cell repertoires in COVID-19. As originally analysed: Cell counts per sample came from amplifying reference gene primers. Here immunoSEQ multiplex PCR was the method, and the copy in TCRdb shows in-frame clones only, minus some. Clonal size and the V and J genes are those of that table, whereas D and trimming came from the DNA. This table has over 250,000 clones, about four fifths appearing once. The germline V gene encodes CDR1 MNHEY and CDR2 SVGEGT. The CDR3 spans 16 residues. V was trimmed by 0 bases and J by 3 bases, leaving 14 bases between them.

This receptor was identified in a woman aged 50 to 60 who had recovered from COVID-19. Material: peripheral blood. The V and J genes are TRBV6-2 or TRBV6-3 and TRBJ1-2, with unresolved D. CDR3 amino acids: CASSYSAGAGDYGYTF. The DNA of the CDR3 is TGTGCCAGCAGTTACTCCGCGGGCGCCGGGGACTATGGCTACACCTTC.